The rows below give T cell receptor beta chains drawn from one sample of a study of lymphopenia after photon versus proton radiotherapy. The data were produced by immunoSEQ multiplex PCR, yet TCRdb's version contains in-frame clones alone and is incomplete. The sample carries 60,000 or so clones, around 88% recorded once. The sample here was peripheral blood, taken from a patient treated with photon-based radiotherapy. Receptors were obtained from a man aged 40-55 years with gastric cancer. Each CDR3 is given with its conserved first and last residue. Each record gives: J gene, clone size, V gene, D gene, CDR3 DNA, CDR3 protein. A D gene is named only where the DNA matches it firmly. Clone size is stated in some rows and not others, as once, few, many or a class when expanded.

J gene: TRBJ1-2; clone size: few; V gene: TRBV29-1; D gene: .; CDR3 DNA: TGCAGCGTTGAAGGTCTTAACTATGGCTACACCTTC; CDR3 protein: CSVEGLNYGYTF
J gene: TRBJ2-1; clone size: .; V gene: TRBV4-1; D gene: .; CDR3 DNA: TGCGCCAGCAGCCAAGTCGATCTAGTATATTTCGATGAGCAGTTCTTC; CDR3 protein: CASSQVDLVYFDEQFF
J gene: TRBJ2-5; clone size: once; V gene: TRBV5-4; D gene: .; CDR3 DNA: TGTGCCAGCAGCTTGGGGCGCCGGGCTTCGAGTGAGACCCAGTACTTC; CDR3 protein: CASSLGRRASSETQYF
J gene: TRBJ1-1; clone size: .; V gene: TRBV6-5; D gene: TRBD1; CDR3 DNA: TGTGCCAGCAGCCGGGACAGAAGGTGGTCCACTGAAGCTTTCTTT; CDR3 protein: CASSRDRRWSTEAFF
J gene: TRBJ2-3; clone size: .; V gene: TRBV7-8; D gene: TRBD2; CDR3 DNA: TGTGCCAGCAGCTTAGGAGGATCTAGCGGGGGCGTGGATACGCAGTATTTT; CDR3 protein: CASSLGGSSGGVDTQYF
J gene: TRBJ2-3; clone size: .; V gene: TRBV4-3; D gene: TRBD2; CDR3 DNA: TGCGCCAGCAGCCGGACTAGCGGGGGGGGTGGAGATACGCAGTATTTT; CDR3 protein: CASSRTSGGGGDTQYF
J gene: TRBJ2-6; clone size: .; V gene: TRBV2; D gene: .; CDR3 DNA: TGTGCCAGCGGCAGGTCCTCTGGGGCCAACGTCCTGACTTTC; CDR3 protein: CASGRSSGANVLTF
J gene: TRBJ1-1; clone size: once; V gene: TRBV7-8; D gene: .; CDR3 DNA: TGTGCCAGCAGCCACTCGGGAGGGAGCACTGAAGCTTTCTTT; CDR3 protein: CASSHSGGSTEAFF
J gene: TRBJ1-1; clone size: .; V gene: TRBV7-9; D gene: TRBD1; CDR3 DNA: TGTGCCAGCAGCTTGAATAGGGACAGCTATCGATTTAAGGCTTTCTTT; CDR3 protein: CASSLNRDSYRFKAFF
J gene: TRBJ1-2; clone size: .; V gene: TRBV7-8; D gene: TRBD1; CDR3 DNA: TGTGCCAGCAGCCCACGCCCGTTGACAGGGATTGACTATGGCTACACCTTC; CDR3 protein: CASSPRPLTGIDYGYTF
J gene: TRBJ2-1; clone size: .; V gene: TRBV18; D gene: .; CDR3 DNA: TGTGCCAGCTCACCCGAACGGGTGGATGAGCAGTTCTTC; CDR3 protein: CASSPERVDEQFF
J gene: TRBJ2-5; clone size: .; V gene: TRBV18; D gene: TRBD2; CDR3 DNA: TGTGCCAGCTCACCTCTAGCGGGGGTCCAAGAGACCCAGTACTTC; CDR3 protein: CASSPLAGVQETQYF
J gene: TRBJ1-1; clone size: .; V gene: TRBV13; D gene: .; CDR3 DNA: TGTGCCAGCAGCTACCAAGCAGAACGCACTGAAGCTTTCTTT; CDR3 protein: CASSYQAERTEAFF
J gene: TRBJ2-2; clone size: .; V gene: TRBV6-4; D gene: .; CDR3 DNA: TGTGCCAGCAGAGAACTAGCGAACACCGGGGAGCTGTTTTTT; CDR3 protein: CASRELANTGELFF
J gene: TRBJ2-7; clone size: .; V gene: TRBV7-2; D gene: .; CDR3 DNA: TGTGCCAGCAGCTTAAAGAGCGGCGGGGGCCGGGCGGTAGGCGAGCAGTACTTC; CDR3 protein: CASSLKSGGGRAVGEQYF
J gene: TRBJ1-4; clone size: .; V gene: TRBV4-1; D gene: .; CDR3 DNA: TGCGCCAGCAGCCAAGTTAACCCAAATGAAAAACTGTTTTTT; CDR3 protein: CASSQVNPNEKLFF
J gene: TRBJ2-3; clone size: once; V gene: TRBV29-1; D gene: TRBD2; CDR3 DNA: TGCAGCGTTCCGGTGGGGACTAGCATGTATTTT; CDR3 protein: CSVPVGTSMYF
J gene: TRBJ1-5; clone size: .; V gene: TRBV4-1; D gene: .; CDR3 DNA: TGCGCCAGCAGTCGGGAAGGGGATCAGCCCCAGCATTTT; CDR3 protein: CASSREGDQPQHF
J gene: TRBJ2-2; clone size: once; V gene: TRBV7-9; D gene: TRBD2; CDR3 DNA: TGTGCCAGCAGCTTCCTGGGACTAGCGGGGGGGACCGGGGAGCTGTTTTTT; CDR3 protein: CASSFLGLAGGTGELFF
J gene: TRBJ2-1; clone size: few; V gene: TRBV4-2; D gene: TRBD1; CDR3 DNA: TGTGCCACCGGACAGGGGACGTATGAGCAGTTCTTC; CDR3 protein: CATGQGTYEQFF
J gene: TRBJ1-2; clone size: once; V gene: TRBV5-8; D gene: .; CDR3 DNA: TGTGCCAGCAGCCCTAGGGTCCGTCGAAATGGCTACACCTTC; CDR3 protein: CASSPRVRRNGYTF
J gene: TRBJ2-7; clone size: .; V gene: TRBV5-1; D gene: .; CDR3 DNA: TGCGCCAGCAGGGATCTGGTGGGCTACGAGCAGTACTTC; CDR3 protein: CASRDLVGYEQYF
J gene: TRBJ2-5; clone size: .; V gene: TRBV9; D gene: TRBD1; CDR3 DNA: TGTGCCAGCAGCCCTCGGACAGGGGGAGAGACCCAGTACTTC; CDR3 protein: CASSPRTGGETQYF
J gene: TRBJ2-5; clone size: .; V gene: TRBV7-7; D gene: TRBD1; CDR3 DNA: TGTGCCAGCAGCTTATGGGGACAGCAAGAGACCCAGTACTTC; CDR3 protein: CASSLWGQQETQYF
J gene: TRBJ2-7; clone size: .; V gene: TRBV18; D gene: .; CDR3 DNA: TGTGCCAGCTCACCACTGAGGGGCTCGAGCTCCTACGAGCAGTACTTC; CDR3 protein: CASSPLRGSSSYEQYF
J gene: TRBJ2-5; clone size: once; V gene: TRBV5-1; D gene: .; CDR3 DNA: TGCGCCAGCAGCTACACCTACGGATGGGGGATCTCGGGGGAGACCCAGTACTTC; CDR3 protein: CASSYTYGWGISGETQYF
J gene: TRBJ2-6; clone size: .; V gene: TRBV9; D gene: TRBD2; CDR3 DNA: TGTGCCAGCAGCCCGAATAGCGGGCTAGCCAACGTCCTGACTTTC; CDR3 protein: CASSPNSGLANVLTF
J gene: TRBJ2-2; clone size: .; V gene: TRBV5-1; D gene: .; CDR3 DNA: TGCGCCAGCAGCTTCGGGACGGTCAACACCGGGGAGCTGTTTTTT; CDR3 protein: CASSFGTVNTGELFF
J gene: TRBJ2-4; clone size: .; V gene: TRBV7-6; D gene: TRBD1; CDR3 DNA: TGTGCCAGCAGCCCCCTGGCAGGGACAGGCCCCAAAAACATTCAGTACTTC; CDR3 protein: CASSPLAGTGPKNIQYF
J gene: TRBJ2-1; clone size: .; V gene: TRBV7-9; D gene: TRBD1; CDR3 DNA: TGTGCCAGCAGCCGGACAGGGGGACAGTTCTTC; CDR3 protein: CASSRTGGQFF
J gene: TRBJ1-1; clone size: .; V gene: TRBV25-1; D gene: .; CDR3 DNA: TGTGCCAGCAGCGGACTGATGAACACTGAAGCTTTCTTT; CDR3 protein: CASSGLMNTEAFF
J gene: TRBJ2-7; clone size: .; V gene: TRBV4-3; D gene: .; CDR3 DNA: TGCGCCAGCAGCCGGACCAGGGAATCCCTAACCTACGAGCAGTACTTC; CDR3 protein: CASSRTRESLTYEQYF
J gene: TRBJ2-5; clone size: .; V gene: TRBV9; D gene: TRBD2; CDR3 DNA: TGTGCCAGCAGCGCCCATAGCGGGGGCCCACGAGAGACCCAGTACTTC; CDR3 protein: CASSAHSGGPRETQYF
J gene: TRBJ1-1; clone size: .; V gene: TRBV29-1; D gene: TRBD1; CDR3 DNA: TGCAGTACCTCCGGGACAGACGACACTGAAGCTTTCTTT; CDR3 protein: CSTSGTDDTEAFF
J gene: TRBJ2-1; clone size: .; V gene: TRBV7-3; D gene: TRBD1; CDR3 DNA: TGTGCCAGCAGCTCAACCGGGACAGGGTACAATGAGCAGTTCTTC; CDR3 protein: CASSSTGTGYNEQFF
J gene: TRBJ2-2; clone size: .; V gene: TRBV11-2; D gene: .; CDR3 DNA: TGTGCCAGCAGCTTAGCAGGATCTAAGAACACCGGGGAGCTGTTTTTT; CDR3 protein: CASSLAGSKNTGELFF